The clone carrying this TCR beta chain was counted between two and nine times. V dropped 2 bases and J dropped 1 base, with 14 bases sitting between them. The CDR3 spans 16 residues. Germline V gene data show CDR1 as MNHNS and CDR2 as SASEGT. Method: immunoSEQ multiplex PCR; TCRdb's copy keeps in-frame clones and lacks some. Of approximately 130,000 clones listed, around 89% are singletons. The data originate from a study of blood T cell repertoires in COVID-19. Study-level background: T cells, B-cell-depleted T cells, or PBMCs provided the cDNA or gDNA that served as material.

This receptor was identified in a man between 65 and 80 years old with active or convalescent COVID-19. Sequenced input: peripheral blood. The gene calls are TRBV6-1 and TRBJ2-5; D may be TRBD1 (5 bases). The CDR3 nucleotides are TGTGCCAGCAGTGAACCCGGCAGGGTGTTCCAAGAGACCCAGTACTTC. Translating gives CASSEPGRVFQETQYF.